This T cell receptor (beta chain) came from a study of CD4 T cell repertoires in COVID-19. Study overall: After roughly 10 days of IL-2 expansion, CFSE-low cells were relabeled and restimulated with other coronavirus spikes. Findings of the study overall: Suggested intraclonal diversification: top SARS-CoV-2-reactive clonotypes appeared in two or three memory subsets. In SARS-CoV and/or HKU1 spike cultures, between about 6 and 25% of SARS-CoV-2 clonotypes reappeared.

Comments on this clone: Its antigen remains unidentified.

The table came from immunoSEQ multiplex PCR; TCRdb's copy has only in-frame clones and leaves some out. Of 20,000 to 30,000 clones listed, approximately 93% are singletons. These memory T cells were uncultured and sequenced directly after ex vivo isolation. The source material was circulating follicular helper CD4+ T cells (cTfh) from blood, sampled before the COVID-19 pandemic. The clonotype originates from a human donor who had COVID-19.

CDR3 loop: CASSLGTGAAPLHF. The CDR3 nucleotides read TGTGCCAGCAGCTTGGGGACAGGGGCCGCACCCCTCCACTTT. This sequence joins TRBV5-5 and TRBJ1-6; 9 nucleotides match TRBD1. The CDR3 runs 14 residues. Germline V gene lookup returns CDR1 SGHKS and CDR2 YYEKEE (reference sequence). The junction had 3 bases not matched to a gene; V was cut back by 0 bases and J by 11 bases.